This TCR beta chain was identified during a study of T cells in Graves' hyperthyroidism and ophthalmopathy. About this clonotype: Since a much larger clone is just one base distant, this may be a read error.

Diagnoses were established using clinical symptoms, serum thyroxine and TRAb, thyroid ultrasound and orbital computed tomography. Source material for PBMCs was about 10 ml fresh peripheral blood. From RNA transcripts, TCR beta CDR3 regions were amplified. Carried out on the TCR CDR3, a first-round RT-PCR used the HTBI primer set. TCRdb re-called the multiplex PCR reads through MiXCR, storing one row per CDR3 protein. This sample has 330,000 or so distinct CDR3 sequences, with approximately 19% found just once. This receptor was obtained from a man aged 45-60 years with Graves' ophthalmopathy. Sequenced sample: blood.

The CDR3 bases are TGTGCCAGCAGCCAACGCGAGTCGATTGACTCCGGGGAGCTGTTTTTT. This sequence encodes CASSQRESIDSGELFF. This sequence joins TRBV3-1 and TRBJ2-2, with D hard to call. Germline CDR1 reads LGHDT; CDR2 reads YNNKEL (reference sequence). This CDR3 contains 16 residues. Trimming removed 2 bases at V and 6 bases at J, with 16 bases between.